Sequencing of this T cell receptor (beta chain) was carried out in a study of brain T cells in children with intractable seizures. To note about this clone: Its antigen is unknown.

Time point specified: blood from clinic visit 5 months post-surgery; TSC patient then seizure free. Surgery cases with the highest brain T cell transcript signatures were chosen for sequencing. At least one anti-epileptic drug was given before surgery. Study-wide results and limits: Viral specificity was inferred only from CDR3 similarity; HCMV serostatus was unknown. Absence of clones before surgery may stem from lower sequencing depth.

Clones were read by immunoSEQ multiplex PCR, and TCRdb kept only the in-frame ones, dropping some. The sample gives about 340,000 clones, more than 85% of which show up once; 5% to 7% is in the top ten. Source: peripheral blood, taken about 5 months after surgery. This TCR came from a boy in the first two years of life with tuberous sclerosis and intractable seizures.

CDR3 region: CASSLDGGRSYTF. In DNA form, the CDR3 reads TGTGCCAGCAGCCTCGACGGGGGGCGAAGCTACACCTTC. V gene TRBV6-5 combines with J gene TRBJ1-2; D possibly corresponds to TRBD1 (6 bases). Trimming took 6 bases from V and 9 from J, leaving 17 bases between them. Per the germline V gene, CDR1 is MNHEY and CDR2 is SVGAGI. CDR3 length equals 13 residues.